This T cell receptor beta chain was captured by sequencing in a study of cytomegalovirus exposure and HLA in healthy donors. Study outcomes and limitations: Versus the approximately 670-donor mean, an Asian-associated ancestry cluster reportedly showed fewer N-insertions in a later analysis. As a later analysis revealed, most CMV-associated TCR beta chains appeared HLA-restricted.

About this clone itself: The antigen remains undetermined.

The primer mix had 60 Vbeta and 13 Jbeta primers. Authors' data handling: There were around 80 million unique TCR beta chains by a later count, and approximately 11 million of them were shared. Using immunoSEQ multiplex PCR, the repertoire was profiled, and TCRdb retains in-frame clones only, with some absent. Clone size and the V and J calls come from that table; the DNA yielded D and trimming. The sample shows more than 75,000 clones, more than 70% of them seen only once. Sequenced material: PBMCs. This receptor was obtained from a middle-aged woman in good health and CMV-seronegative.

The chain's CDR3 is CASSPTASNQPQHF. For the CDR3, the DNA is TGTGCCAGCAGCCCGACAGCAAGCAATCAGCCCCAGCATTTT. The genes are TRBV6-1 and TRBJ1-5; a possible D gene is TRBD1 (5 bases). Germline assignment: CDR1 MNHNS and CDR2 SASEGT. V lost 6 bases to trimming and J lost 1 base, with 10 bases between them. The CDR3 extends over 14 amino acids.